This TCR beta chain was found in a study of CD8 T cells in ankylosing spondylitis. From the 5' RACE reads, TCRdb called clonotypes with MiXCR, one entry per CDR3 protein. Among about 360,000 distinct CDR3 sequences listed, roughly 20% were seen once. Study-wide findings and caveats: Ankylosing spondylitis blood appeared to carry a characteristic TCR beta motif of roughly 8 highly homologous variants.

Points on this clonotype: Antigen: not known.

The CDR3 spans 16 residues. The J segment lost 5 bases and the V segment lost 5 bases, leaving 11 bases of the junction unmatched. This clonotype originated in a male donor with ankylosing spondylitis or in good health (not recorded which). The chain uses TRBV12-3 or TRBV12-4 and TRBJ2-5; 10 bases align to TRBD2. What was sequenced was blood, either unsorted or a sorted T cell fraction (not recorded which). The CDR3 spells CASSQRTSGWGETQYF. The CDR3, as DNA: TGTGCCAGCAGTCAAAGGACTAGCGGCTGGGGGGAGACCCAGTACTTC.